Presented here are 10 T cell receptor beta chains from one specimen sequenced in a study of CD8 T cells in Susac syndrome. Random hexamers served to reverse transcribe roughly 0.5 to 1 ug RNA. Using its own MiXCR run on the immunoSEQ multiplex PCR reads, TCRdb lists one record per CDR3 protein. The sample includes about 300,000 distinct CDR3 sequences, about 89% of them seen just once. The source material was CD8+ T cells from PBMCs. The receptors come from a human donor with multiple sclerosis.

The count of this clonotype is one. The V call is TRBV29-1, the J call TRBJ2-1; 7 bases fit TRBD1. V shed 6 bases and J 1 base; nucleotides not matched to a gene: 6. The CDR3 contains 14 residues. Germline loops: CDR1 SQVTM, CDR2 ANQGSEA. Written as DNA, the CDR3 is TGCAGCGTACCAGACAGGGTGTCCTACAATGAGCAGTTCTTC. It codes for CSVPDRVSYNEQFF.

V is TRBV2 and J is TRBJ2-3; tentative D call: TRBD2 (5 bases). V was shortened by 2 bases and J by 2 bases, with 14 bases between the two germline ends. This CDR3 spans 16 amino acids. From germline, CDR1 is SNHLY and CDR2 FYNNEI. Here the CDR3 DNA reads TGTGCCAGCAGTGAATTGCGGGCAGCCCCCACAGATACGCAGTATTTT. This encodes CASSELRAAPTDTQYF.

This clonotype came up a few times. One junction end disagrees with the germline gene, perhaps due to a read error. V usage is TRBV6-6 and J usage is TRBJ2-7, with D tentatively TRBD1 (6 bases). The CDR3 has 15 amino acids. Germline V gene data show CDR1 as MNHNY and CDR2 as SVGAGI (reference sequence). The CDR3 bases are TGTGCCATCAGTGGTCCTAGGGACACCTACTACGAGCAGTACTTC. Translating it yields CAISGPRDTYYEQYF.

The genes are TRBV20-1 and TRBJ2-3; 8 bases map to TRBD2. The CDR3 has 17 residues. J lost 1 base, V lost 1 base, and 10 bases had no gene match. Looked up from germline, CDR1 is DFQATT and CDR2 is SNEGSKA (reference sequence). The CDR3 coding sequence is TGCAGTGCTAGAGCCCCCCAAGCGGGGGAACGCACAGATACGCAGTATTTT. Amino acid sequence: CSARAPQAGERTDTQYF.

The rearrangement links TRBV5-1 to TRBJ2-5, with 7 nucleotides matching TRBD1. Germline V gene lookup returns CDR1 SGHRS and CDR2 YFSETQ. CDR3 length: 15 residues. V lost 4 bases to trimming and J lost 1 base; unmatched junction nucleotides: 7. The DNA for the CDR3 is TGCGCCAGCAGCCCGAGGACAGGCGCCCAAGAGACCCAGTACTTC. It is translated as CASSPRTGAQETQYF.

CDR3 DNA: TGTGCCAGCAGTTTGTCTAGCGGGAGTCTCCAGCCGGAGACCCAGTACTTC. It yields the protein CASSLSSGSLQPETQYF. The chain combines TRBV12-3 or TRBV12-4 with TRBJ2-5; 10 bases map to TRBD2. This CDR3 is built from 17 residues. V gave up 3 bases and J gave up 5 bases; unmatched junction bases: 12.

Only one count was recorded for this clonotype. J is TRBJ2-6 and V is TRBV7-3, with 12 bases identical to TRBD1. CDR3 length equals 22 residues. Unmatched junction bases numbered 18, after V lost 2 bases and J lost 4 bases. Germline lookup yields CDR1 SGHTA and CDR2 FQGTGA. The chain's CDR3 is CASSLRHWDRGPFISGANVLTF. Here the CDR3 DNA reads TGTGCCAGCAGCTTACGGCACTGGGACAGGGGGCCGTTTATATCCGGGGCCAACGTCCTGACTTTC. Full variable domain (remainder filled in from reference TRBV7-3 and TRBJ2-6): GAGVSQTPSNKVTEKGKYVELRCDPISGHTALYWYRQSLGQGPEFLIYFQGTGAADDSGLPNDRFFAVRPEGSVSTLKIQRTERGDSAVYLCASSLRHWDRGPFISGANVLTFGAGSRLTVL.

The chain combines TRBV5-4 with TRBJ2-3; 8 bases are shared with TRBD2. CDR1 SGHNT and CDR2 YYREEE come from the germline V gene (reference sequence). Trimming cost V 6 bases and J 3 bases; bases outside gene matches: 18. The CDR3 contains 18 residues. The CDR3 DNA reads as TGTGCCAGCACCCCTTGGTCGCGGGAGGCTGTTAGGACAGATACGCAGTATTTT. It specifies CASTPWSREAVRTDTQYF.

CDR3 in amino acids: CSVRTSGSHRADTQYF. CDR3 nucleotide sequence: TGCAGCGTGAGGACTAGCGGGAGCCACAGGGCAGATACGCAGTATTTT. The rearrangement joins TRBV29-1 to TRBJ2-3; 13 nucleotides agree with TRBD2. The CDR3 has 16 amino acids. The germline V gene has CDR1 SQVTM and CDR2 ANQGSEA. V shed 6 bases, J shed 4 bases, and the junction held 10 bases outside the gene matches.

This chain joins TRBV12-3 or TRBV12-4 and TRBJ2-7, with D hard to call. Trimming cost V 6 bases and J 3 bases, with 12 bases left between them. The CDR3 has 13 amino acids. The CDR3 protein is CASSWTLGYEQYF. CDR3 in DNA: TGTGCCAGCAGCTGGACCCTGGGCTACGAGCAGTACTTC.